The clone carrying this TCR beta chain showed up just once. Antigen unknown. The data stem from a study of STAT5B mutations in CD4+ large granular lymphocyte leukemia. The CDR3 length is 15 residues. Germline V gene data show CDR1 as SGHDN and CDR2 as FVKESK. V lost 2 bases to trimming and J lost 5 bases; unmatched junction nucleotides: 6. Broader study findings: CD4-sorted patient repertoires seemed more clonal than healthy CD4+ repertoires. Compared with healthy controls (2/35), patient top clones favored TRBV06 (8/27).

Produced via immunoSEQ multiplex PCR; TCRdb's table is partial and in-frame only. The table records 40,000 to 55,000 clones, roughly 84% of them present only once. The chain joins TRBV14 to TRBJ2-5; 9 bases fit TRBD1. The sample was CD4+ T cells from blood buffy coats. This TCR was recovered from a human donor in good health. CDR3 amino acids: CASSQLTGGFETQYF. The CDR3 bases are TGTGCCAGCAGCCAACTCACAGGGGGCTTCGAGACCCAGTACTTC.